This entry lists 23 T cell receptor beta chains sequenced from one sample in a study of Graves' ophthalmopathy and Graves' hyperthyroidism. Investigators amplified TCR beta CDR3 regions from RNA transcripts. Amplification began with first-round RT-PCR using HTBI primers, then second-round multiplex PCR was performed. MiXCR was run by TCRdb on the multiplex PCR reads, yielding one entry per CDR3 protein. The sample lists 400,000 to 450,000 distinct CDR3 sequences; under 25% were seen once. The sample consisted of peripheral blood. The receptors come from a young woman with stable Graves' hyperthyroidism.

The CDR3 reads CASSRQWEQYF. For the CDR3, the DNA is TGTGCCAGCAGCCGACAGTGGGAGCAGTACTTC. The chain is built from TRBV12-3 or TRBV12-4 and TRBJ2-7; a weak D match, TRBD1 (5 bases). CDR3 length: 11 amino acids. V lost 6 bases, J lost 7 bases, and 10 bases lay in between.

This clonotype was recorded many times. This sequence joins TRBV2 and TRBJ2-5; D not resolved. The germline V gene encodes CDR1 SNHLY and CDR2 FYNNEI. Deletions cut 4 bases from V and 5 bases from J, with 5 bases between. This CDR3 comprises 11 residues. The CDR3 sequence: CASSGSETQYF. CDR3 DNA: TGTGCCAGCAGTGGATCGGAGACCCAGTACTTC.

The rearrangement uses TRBV6-1 and TRBJ2-3; TRBD2 matches 11 bases. The germline V gene encodes CDR1 MNHNS and CDR2 SASEGT. The CDR3 spans 15 residues. With V trimmed by 6 bases and J by 4 bases, 6 bases remained unmatched. The CDR3, as DNA: TGTGCCAGCAGGACTAGCGGGACCGGGGCAGATACGCAGTATTTT. As protein: CASRTSGTGADTQYF.

The chain carries TRBV6-1 and TRBJ1-2, with D perhaps TRBD1 (6 bases). V gave up 2 bases and J gave up 5 bases, with 15 bases separating them. Looked up from germline, CDR1 is MNHNS and CDR2 is SASEGT. This CDR3 region has 15 residues. CDR3 protein: CASSESAGAIYGYTF. CDR3 DNA sequence: TGTGCCAGCAGTGAATCCGCAGGGGCTATATATGGCTACACCTTC.

The V and J genes are TRBV7-6 and TRBJ2-7; TRBD1 aligns across 11 bases. Germline CDR1 and CDR2: SGHVS and FNYEAQ. The V and J ends lost 5 bases and 10 bases, in that order; junction bases with no gene match: 7. This CDR3 is 13 amino acids long. The CDR3 loop is CASSPGQGVRQYF. CDR3 nucleotide sequence: TGTGCCAGCAGCCCGGGACAGGGGGTCCGCCAGTACTTC.

In this sample, this clonotype turned up many times. V usage is TRBV12-3 or TRBV12-4 and J usage is TRBJ2-5, with 10 bases matching TRBD1. The V and J ends lost 5 bases and 2 bases, in that order; junction bases with no gene match: 5. The CDR3 contains 15 residues. CDR3 in DNA: TGTGCCAGCAGTCCGGGGACAGGGGTTCAAGAGACCCAGTACTTC. As protein: CASSPGTGVQETQYF.

This clonotype was counted at least ten times. This chain connects TRBV7-2 to TRBJ2-5; D could derive from TRBD1 or TRBD2 (5 bases each). V was shortened by 5 bases and J by 7 bases, with 17 bases between the two germline ends. Germline V CDR1 and CDR2: SGHTA, FQGNSA. The CDR3 covers 14 residues. The CDR3 nucleotides read TGTGCCAGCAGCCGGATGAGGGGAGCAGTGACCCAGTACTTC. It codes for CASSRMRGAVTQYF.

There are many counts of this clonotype. The chain links TRBV12-3 or TRBV12-4 to TRBJ2-2; D remains unclear. Trimming removed 2 bases at V and 5 bases at J, with 12 bases between. The CDR3 length is 15 residues. The CDR3 protein is CASSLRRTFTGELFF. DNA for the CDR3: TGTGCCAGCAGTTTAAGACGGACCTTTACCGGGGAGCTGTTTTTT.

The chain links TRBV12-3 or TRBV12-4 to TRBJ1-1; D is unresolved. The V end lost 3 bases, the J end lost 2 bases, and 10 bases lay between the germline ends. This CDR3 region has 14 residues. CDR3 nucleotide sequence: TGTGCCAGCAGTTTCGCGGGGAGTAACACTGAAGCTTTCTTT. Its protein is CASSFAGSNTEAFF.

A few counts support this clonotype. The chain carries TRBV20-1 and TRBJ2-5; 7 nucleotides line up with TRBD2. V was clipped by 3 bases and J by 5 bases; unmatched bases: 15. The CDR3 extends over 16 amino acids. From germline, CDR1 is DFQATT and CDR2 SNEGSKA (reference sequence). The CDR3 region is CSASPFWGEGWETQYF. The CDR3 DNA follows: TGCAGTGCTAGCCCCTTTTGGGGGGAGGGATGGGAGACCCAGTACTTC.

This clonotype was found many times. This chain links TRBV27 with TRBJ1-1; no firm D call. V was shortened by 1 base and J by 8 bases, with 11 bases between the two germline ends. The length of the CDR3 is 13 residues. Germline loops: CDR1 MNHEY, CDR2 SMNVEV (reference sequence). CDR3 region: CASSLLYETEAFF. For the CDR3, the DNA is TGTGCCAGCAGTTTATTATATGAGACCGAAGCTTTCTTT.

The sample holds many counts of this clonotype. In nucleotides, the CDR3 is TGTGCCAGCAGCTCCCGGACAGGGGGCTTGTGGGAGCAGTACTTC. Translating it yields CASSSRTGGLWEQYF. J is TRBJ2-7 and V is TRBV7-2, with 11 bases lining up with TRBD1. Germline lookup yields CDR1 SGHTA and CDR2 FQGNSA. This CDR3 is built from 15 residues. V trimming: 4 bases; J trimming: 7 bases; junction bases outside the gene matches: 9.

This clonotype was seen at least ten times. V usage is TRBV11-2 and J usage is TRBJ1-2; no clear D gene. V was clipped by 6 bases and J by 7 bases, with 12 bases between them. The CDR3 has 12 amino acids. Per germline, CDR1 SGHAT and CDR2 FQNNGV. The CDR3 nucleotides are TGTGCCAGCAGTACAATCGCGGGTGGCTACACCTTC. It is translated as CASSTIAGGYTF.

Many counts were recorded for this clonotype. The rearrangement uses TRBV15 and TRBJ2-6, with D maybe TRBD1 (6 bases). Deletions cut 1 base from V and 3 bases from J, with 10 bases between. The CDR3 runs to 16 residues. Germline V gives CDR1 LNHNV, CDR2 YYDKDF (reference sequence). In DNA form, the CDR3 reads TGTGCCACCAGCAGAGCCCGACAGGTTGGGGCCAACGTCCTGACTTTC. Amino acid sequence: CATSRARQVGANVLTF. Together with reference TRBV15 and TRBJ2-6, the CDR3 gives the full variable domain: DAMVIQNPRYQVTQFGKPVTLSCSQTLNHNVMYWYQQKSSQAPKLLFHYYDKDFNNEADTPDNFQSRRPNTSFCFLDIRSPGLGDTAMYLCATSRARQVGANVLTFGAGSRLTVL.

This rearrangement joins TRBV27 to TRBJ1-2, with TRBD1 identical over 7 bases. This CDR3 has 13 residues. Germline assignment: CDR1 MNHEY and CDR2 SMNVEV (reference sequence). V shed 8 bases, J shed 2 bases, and the junction held 5 bases outside the gene matches. This chain's CDR3 is CASGTDKNYGYTF. Written as DNA, the CDR3 is TGTGCCAGCGGGACAGACAAAAACTATGGCTACACCTTC.

In this sample, this clonotype turned up many times. The genes are TRBV20-1 and TRBJ1-3; 8 bases fit TRBD1. CDR1 DFQATT and CDR2 SNEGSKA come from the germline V gene (reference sequence). Trimming removed 1 base from V and 2 bases from J; junction bases left unmatched: 1. This CDR3 has 14 amino acids. This chain's CDR3 is CSARGGQAGNTIYF. The DNA for the CDR3 is TGCAGTGCTAGAGGGGGACAGGCTGGAAACACCATATATTTT.

The CDR3 sequence is CASNERDYEQYF. In nucleotides, the CDR3 is TGTGCCAGCAACGAGCGGGACTACGAGCAGTACTTC. The chain employs TRBV6-2 or TRBV6-3 and TRBJ2-7; 7 bases line up with TRBD2. Germline CDR1 MNHEY, CDR2 SVGEGT. The junction had 3 bases not matched to a gene; V was cut back by 7 bases and J by 3 bases. The CDR3 spans 12 residues.

This clonotype showed up many times. The chain uses TRBV7-2 and TRBJ2-5; either TRBD1 or TRBD2 may supply D (5 bases each). Trimming took 3 bases from V and 4 from J, leaving 12 bases between them. Germline values: CDR1 SGHTA, CDR2 FQGNSA. The CDR3 spans 14 residues. DNA of the CDR3: TGTGCCAGCAGCTTTAGGAGGCAGGGAGAGACCCAGTACTTC. Translated, it gives CASSFRRQGETQYF.

This clonotype was counted ten times or more. The chain employs TRBV12-3 or TRBV12-4 and TRBJ2-5; a possible D gene is TRBD1 (6 bases). This CDR3 comprises 12 residues. Deletions cut 6 bases from V and 8 bases from J, with 13 bases between. The CDR3 region is CASRDSWGTQYF. The CDR3 coding sequence is TGTGCCAGCAGGGACAGTTGGGGAACCCAGTACTTC.

V gene TRBV5-1 combines with J gene TRBJ2-5; no firm D call. Per germline, CDR1 SGHRS and CDR2 YFSETQ. The CDR3 is 13 amino acids. V was shortened by 4 bases and J by 5 bases, with 12 bases between the two germline ends. CDR3 sequence: CASSHPASETQYF. The CDR3 nucleotides read TGCGCCAGCAGCCACCCGGCCAGTGAGACCCAGTACTTC. Full variable domain (rest looked up from reference TRBV5-1 and TRBJ2-5): KAGVTQTPRYLIKTRGQQVTLSCSPISGHRSVSWYQQTPGQGLQFLFEYFSETQRNKGNFPGRFSGRQFSNSRSEMNVSTLELGDSALYLCASSHPASETQYFGPGTRLLVL.

There are a few counts of this clonotype. This CDR3 reads CASSLSGSSYNSPLHF. CDR3 nucleotides: TGCGCCAGCAGCTTAAGCGGGAGCTCCTATAATTCACCCCTCCACTTT. The chain uses TRBV5-1 and TRBJ1-6, with unresolved D. Germline V gene data show CDR1 as SGHRS and CDR2 as YFSETQ. Trimming pared 2 bases from V and 0 bases from J, leaving 9 bases between. This CDR3 has 16 amino acids.

This clonotype has ten or more counts. The genes are TRBV25-1 and TRBJ2-2; a weak D match, TRBD1 (5 bases). The ends were cut back, 2 bases at V and 6 bases at J, with 13 bases in the middle. Looked up from germline, CDR1 is MGHDK and CDR2 is SYGVNS. The CDR3 covers 15 residues. The CDR3 coding sequence is TGTGCCAGCAGTGAAGGATTGAAAGGGGCCGGGGAGCTGTTTTTT. It yields the protein CASSEGLKGAGELFF.

This clonotype has ten or more counts. The CDR3 region has the DNA TGTGCCAGTTCCGGGACCCCAGAGACCCAGTACTTC. It specifies CASSGTPETQYF. The rearrangement links TRBV6-2 or TRBV6-3 to TRBJ2-5; either TRBD1 or TRBD2 may supply D (5 bases each). The CDR3 is 12 residues long. Germline V gives CDR1 MNHEY, CDR2 SVGEGT. Between the trimmed V and J ends, which lost 9 bases and 4 bases, there was a span of 12 bases.